This T cell receptor beta chain is from a study of cytomegalovirus exposure and HLA in healthy donors. In the study overall: There were nearly 120 million unique TCR beta sequences, drawn from approximately 190 million T cells, in an earlier analysis.

13 Jbeta primers and 60 Vbeta primers were used for the PCR. Data came from immunoSEQ multiplex PCR; TCRdb stores just in-frame clones and leaves some out. Among roughly 97,000 clones listed, around a tenth were seen once. Losses at the gene ends were 6 bases for V and 5 bases for J; bases not matched to a gene: 4. From germline, CDR1 is MDHEN and CDR2 SYDVKM. The CDR3 is 14 residues long. The chain combines TRBV28 with TRBJ1-4; 9 nucleotides match TRBD1. Sequencing was done on a sample of PBMCs. The source is a man aged 50 to 59 in good health and CMV-seropositive. CDR3 coding DNA: TGTGCCAGCAGATCCGGGACAGGGAATGAAAAACTGTTTTTT. Protein sequence: CASRSGTGNEKLFF.